This TCR beta chain derives from a study of T cells in Graves' hyperthyroidism and ophthalmopathy. Broader study findings: Most clonotypes expanded in the thyroid (above 0.001) were also present in blood. Ophthalmopathy was separated from stable hyperthyroidism by a 13 V-J model.

From RNA transcripts, TCR beta CDR3 regions were amplified. A first-round RT-PCR of the TCR CDR3 used the HTBI primer set. One entry per CDR3 protein results from TCRdb running MiXCR on the multiplex PCR reads. The sample lists 300,000 to 450,000 distinct CDR3 sequences; approximately 15% were seen once. This clonotype showed up many times. Its antigen remains unidentified. Patients with uncontrolled infections, other autoimmune diseases, pregnancy or lactation were excluded. The V gene lost 5 bases and the J gene lost 1 base, with 15 bases spanning the gap. The CDR3 loop spans 15 amino acids. Germline V CDR1 and CDR2: SGHAT, FQNNGV.

This receptor was identified in a woman aged 55-70 years with Graves' hyperthyroidism. The rearrangement links TRBV11-2 to TRBJ2-7, with a possible D match to TRBD1 (7 bases). Material for sequencing was blood. CDR3 in DNA: TGTGCCAGCAGCCACCAGGGGGGAGGTTCCTACGAGCAGTACTTC. Its translation: CASSHQGGGSYEQYF.